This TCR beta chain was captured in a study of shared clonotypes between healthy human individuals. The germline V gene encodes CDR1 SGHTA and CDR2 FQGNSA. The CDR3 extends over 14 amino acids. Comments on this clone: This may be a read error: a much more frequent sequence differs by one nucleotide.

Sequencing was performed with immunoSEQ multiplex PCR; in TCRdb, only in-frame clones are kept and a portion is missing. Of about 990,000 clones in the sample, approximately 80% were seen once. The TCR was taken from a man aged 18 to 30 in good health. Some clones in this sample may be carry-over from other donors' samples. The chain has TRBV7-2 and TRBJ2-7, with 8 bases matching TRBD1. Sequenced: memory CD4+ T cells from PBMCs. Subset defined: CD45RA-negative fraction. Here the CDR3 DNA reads TGTGCCAGCAGCCCCGACAGGGGTAGGGACGAGCAGTGCTTC. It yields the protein CASSPDRGRDEQCF.